Following are 5 T cell receptor beta chains from one sample sequenced in a study of T cell repertoires in aging, cancer and after chemotherapy. Multiplex touch-down PCR with TRB-A/B primers amplified rearranged V-D-J TRB sequences. TCRdb analysed the multiplex PCR reads with MiXCR anew, one entry per CDR3 protein. The table shows 4,900 or so distinct CDR3 sequences, with more than 20% occurring only once. Peripheral blood genomic DNA, not sorted cells or RNA, was the template. The sample consisted of blood. The receptors derive from a human donor in good health. The donor label of this sample is uncertain.

This clonotype is labeled medium-sized (0.01 to 0.1%). This chain uses TRBV6-4 with TRBJ2-1, with TRBD2 as a possible D gene (5 bases). This CDR3 has 15 amino acids. V lost 5 bases and J lost 5, with 16 bases in between. Per the germline V gene, CDR1 is MRHNA and CDR2 is SNTAGT. CDR3 nucleotides: TGTGCCAGCAGTTTAGACTCGGACTCACACAATGAGCAGTTCTTC. The encoded protein is CASSLDSDSHNEQFF.

By sample fraction, this clonotype is medium-sized. The chain has TRBV6-5 and TRBJ1-1, with D possibly matching TRBD1 (5 bases). This CDR3 contains 16 residues. V lost 2 bases, J lost 1 base, and 14 bases lay in between. CDR1 is MNHEY, CDR2 SVGAGI, per germline. The CDR3 sequence: CASSYTLTAPNTEAFF. The CDR3 DNA follows: TGTGCCAGCAGTTACACTCTGACAGCCCCGAACACTGAAGCTTTCTTT.

This clonotype is medium-sized. The V call is TRBV28, the J call TRBJ1-5, with D perhaps TRBD1 (6 bases). Between the trimmed V and J ends, which lost 6 bases and 1 base, there was a span of 13 bases. There are 15 residues in the CDR3. Germline V gene sequence: CDR1 MDHEN, CDR2 SYDVKM. Here the CDR3 DNA reads TGTGCCAGCAGCCTCAGGGGTGGCAGCAATCAGCCCCAGCATTTT. Translating it yields CASSLRGGSNQPQHF.

Sample share makes this clonotype medium-sized. The V and J genes are TRBV13 and TRBJ2-4; D is perhaps TRBD2 (6 bases). Germline values: CDR1 PRHDT, CDR2 FYEKMQ (reference sequence). Trimming removed 5 bases at V and 9 bases at J, with 14 bases between. The CDR3 covers 13 residues. DNA of the CDR3: TGTGCCAGCAGCCCCGGGACTGCGGGCATTCAGTACTTC. Translating gives CASSPGTAGIQYF.

Comments on this clonotype: A much larger clone differs from this one at a single base, so this may be a read error. The rearrangement joins TRBV5-4 to TRBJ2-2; tentative D call: TRBD2 (5 bases). From germline, CDR1 is SGHNT and CDR2 YYREEE (reference sequence). The CDR3 covers 16 residues. CDR3: CASSLGLRQSTGELLF. CDR3 sequence (DNA): TGTGCCAGCAGCTTGGGATTGCGGCAGAGCACCGGGGAGCTGTTATTT.